This TCR beta chain was profiled in a study of shared clonotypes between healthy human individuals. The table came from immunoSEQ multiplex PCR; TCRdb's copy has only in-frame clones and leaves some out. The table records fewer than 1.4 million clones, about 80% of them present only once. Germline CDR1 and CDR2: SGHTS and YDEGEE. CDR3 length equals 13 residues. V was pared by 2 bases and J by 0 bases, with 6 bases between. The chain carries TRBV5-8 and TRBJ2-7; D is undetermined. The TCR originated in a man younger than 35 in good health. Some clones in this sample may be carry-over from other donors' samples. Input material: memory CD4+ T cells from PBMCs. Subset indicated: CD45RA-negative fraction. DNA for the CDR3: TGTGCCAGCAGCTTACGCAACTCCTACGAGCAGTACTTC. This translates into CASSLRNSYEQYF.